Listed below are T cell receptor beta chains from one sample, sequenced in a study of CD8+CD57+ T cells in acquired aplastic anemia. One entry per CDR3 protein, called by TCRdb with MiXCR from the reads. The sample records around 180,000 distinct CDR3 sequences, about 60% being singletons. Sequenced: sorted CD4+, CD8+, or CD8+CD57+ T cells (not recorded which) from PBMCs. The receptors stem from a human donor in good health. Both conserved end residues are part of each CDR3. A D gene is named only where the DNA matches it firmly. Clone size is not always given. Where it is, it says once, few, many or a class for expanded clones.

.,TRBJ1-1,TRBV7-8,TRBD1,CASSLEQGAWYTEAFF,TGTGCCAGCAGCTTAGAACAGGGGGCCTGGTACACTGAAGCTTTCTTT
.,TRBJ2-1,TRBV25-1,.,CATAGSYNEQFF,TGTGCCACCGCCGGGTCGTACAATGAGCAGTTCTTC
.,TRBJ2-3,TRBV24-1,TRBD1,CATSDLGTGDPDTQYF,TGTGCCACCAGTGACCTCGGGACAGGGGACCCAGATACGCAGTATTTT
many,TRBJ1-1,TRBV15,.,CATSARQTSGTEAFF,TGTGCCACCAGCGCGAGACAGACGTCGGGCACTGAAGCTTTCTTT
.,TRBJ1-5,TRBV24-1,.,CATSDAGRIQPQHF,TGTGCCACCAGTGACGCCGGACGGATTCAGCCCCAGCATTTT
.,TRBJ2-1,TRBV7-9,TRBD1,CASSFRQGDVNEQFF,TGTGCCAGCAGCTTCCGGCAGGGGGATGTGAATGAGCAGTTCTTC
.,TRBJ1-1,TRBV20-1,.,CSAAIGSEAFF,TGCAGTGCCGCGATTGGATCCGAAGCTTTCTTT
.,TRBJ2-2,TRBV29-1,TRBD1,CSVDATGGTGELFF,TGCAGCGTTGATGCTACAGGGGGCACCGGGGAGCTGTTTTTT
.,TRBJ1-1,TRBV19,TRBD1,CASSADRDGTEAFF,TGTGCCAGTAGTGCCGACAGGGACGGCACTGAAGCTTTCTTT
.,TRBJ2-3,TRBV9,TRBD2,CASSPRIAGTTDTQYF,TGTGCCAGCAGCCCCCGTATAGCGGGAACCACAGATACGCAGTATTTT
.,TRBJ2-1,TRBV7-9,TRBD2,CASSLGAGGPHEQFF,TGTGCCAGCAGCTTAGGAGCGGGGGGGCCCCATGAGCAGTTCTTC
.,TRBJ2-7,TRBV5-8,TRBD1,CASSRRQGSYEQYF,TGTGCCAGCAGCCGGCGACAGGGTTCCTACGAGCAGTACTTC